The next 17 T cell receptor beta chains were all read from a single sample in a study of tumor-infiltrating lymphocytes in localized non-small cell lung cancer. The repertoire was sequenced with immunoSEQ multiplex PCR; TCRdb's copy has only in-frame clones and lacks some. The sample consists of 21,000 or so clones, approximately 73% of them appearing once. The source material was lung tumor tissue. These receptors were collected from a human donor with non-small cell lung cancer.

In regard to this clone: The same CDR3 is also encoded by other DNA sequences in this sample. The rearrangement links TRBV18 to TRBJ2-7; tentative D call: TRBD1 (6 bases). The CDR3 extends over 14 amino acids. V was cut by 2 bases and J by 1 base, with 9 bases left in between. Germline V CDR1 and CDR2: KGHSH, LQKENI. The CDR3 DNA follows: TGTGCCAGCTCACCAGGGGGCTTTTCCTACGAGCAGTACTTC. Translation gives CASSPGGFSYEQYF.

The genes are TRBV7-2 and TRBJ2-2, with 14 bases lining up with TRBD2. This CDR3 is 15 amino acids long. Per germline, CDR1 SGHTA and CDR2 FQGNSA. V gave up 3 bases and J gave up 6 bases; unmatched junction bases: 0. CDR3 amino acids: CASSLTSGGAGELFF. CDR3 in DNA: TGTGCCAGCAGCTTGACTAGCGGGGGGGCCGGGGAGCTGTTTTTT. Full variable domain (rest looked up from reference TRBV7-2 and TRBJ2-2): GAGVSQSPSNKVTEKGKDVELRCDPISGHTALYWYRQSLGQGLEFLIYFQGNSAPDKSGLPSDRFSAERTGGSVSTLTIQRTQQEDSAVYLCASSLTSGGAGELFFGEGSRLTVL.

This chain connects TRBV2 to TRBJ2-7, with 7 nucleotides matching TRBD2. The CDR3 sequence is 14 residues long. V lost 6 bases to trimming and J lost 3 bases; unmatched junction nucleotides: 8. Germline V gene lookup returns CDR1 SNHLY and CDR2 FYNNEI. The DNA of the CDR3 is TGTGCCAGCAGCGCCCGACTAGCCTTCTACGAGCAGTACTTC. This sequence encodes CASSARLAFYEQYF.

The chain has TRBV9 and TRBJ2-1; a possible D gene is TRBD2 (7 bases). From germline, CDR1 is SGDLS and CDR2 YYNGEE. The CDR3 runs to 16 residues. Trimming removed 2 bases from V and 0 bases from J, with 12 bases in between. CDR3 DNA: TGTGCCAGCAGCGTTCGCGGGGGCCGCTCCTACAATGAGCAGTTCTTC. Its translation is CASSVRGGRSYNEQFF.

Remarks on this clone: The junction and the germline gene differ at one end; a read error may be behind it. J is TRBJ1-2 and V is TRBV20-1, with 8 bases aligning to TRBD1. From germline, CDR1 is DFQATT and CDR2 SNEGSKA (reference sequence). The CDR3 totals 11 residues. For the CDR3, the DNA is TGCAGTGCAGGGGCAGGGGGCGGAGGAGCCTTC. It specifies CSAGAGGGGAF.

This chain links TRBV10-2 with TRBJ1-5, with D maybe TRBD1 (5 bases). The germline CDR1 and CDR2 sequences are WSHSY and SAAADI. The CDR3 has 12 residues. V was pared by 7 bases and J by 7 bases, with 11 bases between. In DNA, the CDR3 is TGCGCCAGCATAGAAGGGGACCAGCCCCAGCATTTT. Encoded protein: CASIEGDQPQHF.

The chain combines TRBV18 with TRBJ2-1; no clear D. Germline V gene data show CDR1 as KGHSH and CDR2 as LQKENI. The length of the CDR3 is 14 residues. The V end was cut by 2 bases, the J end by 3 bases, with 8 bases between. The DNA of the CDR3 is TGTGCCAGCTCACCAAGGGCAGGCTACAATGAGCAGTTCTTC. Protein sequence: CASSPRAGYNEQFF. The full variable domain, completed using reference TRBV18 and TRBJ2-1, is NAGVMQNPRHLVRRRGQEARLRCSPMKGHSHVYWYRQLPEEGLKFMVYLQKENIIDESGMPKERFSAEFPKEGPSILRIQQVVRGDSAAYFCASSPRAGYNEQFFGPGTRLTVL.

V usage is TRBV7-2 and J usage is TRBJ2-3; perhaps D is TRBD1 or TRBD2 (6 bases each). The CDR3 loop spans 16 amino acids. The V gene lost 1 base and the J gene lost 9 bases, with 20 bases spanning the gap. In germline, CDR1 is SGHTA, CDR2 FQGNSA. The CDR3 loop is CASSLGWGGGQETQYF. The CDR3 bases are TGTGCCAGCAGCTTAGGATGGGGTGGGGGGCAGGAGACGCAGTATTTT.

The chain is built from TRBV15 and TRBJ1-1, with D perhaps matching TRBD1 (6 bases). CDR3 length: 13 amino acids. Germline V gene data show CDR1 as LNHNV and CDR2 as YYDKDF (reference sequence). V gave up 4 bases and J gave up 7 bases, with 13 bases separating them. The CDR3 loop reads CATSTSGGLEAFF. The DNA for the CDR3 is TGTGCCACCAGCACTTCCGGGGGGCTTGAAGCTTTCTTT.

V gene TRBV11-2 combines with J gene TRBJ1-1, with 11 positions matching TRBD1. CDR1 and CDR2 from the germline V gene are SGHAT and FQNNGV. This CDR3 has 15 residues. After removal of 5 bases from V and 4 bases from J, the junction contained 6 bases not matched to a gene. In DNA form, the CDR3 reads TGTGCCAGCAGCCCCGGGACAGGGGGTGCCACTGAAGCTTTCTTT. Amino acid sequence: CASSPGTGGATEAFF.

The V and J genes are TRBV4-1 and TRBJ2-4, with D possibly TRBD2 on 6 matching bases. The germline CDR1 and CDR2 sequences are MGHRA and YSYEKL. V was cut by 0 bases and J by 8 bases, with 11 bases left in between. The length of the CDR3 is 14 residues. The CDR3 coding sequence is TGCGCCAGCAGCCAAGAAGGTGGAGGGTACATTCAGTACTTC. Its protein is CASSQEGGGYIQYF.

The chain couples TRBV29-1 to TRBJ1-1, with D perhaps TRBD1 (5 bases). Per germline, CDR1 SQVTM and CDR2 ANQGSEA. Trimming shortened V by 2 bases and J by 3 bases, and 7 bases separated the two germline ends. The CDR3 extends over 12 amino acids. The CDR3 sequence is CSVETGDTEAFF. In DNA, the CDR3 is TGCAGCGTTGAAACGGGGGACACTGAAGCTTTCTTT.

This rearrangement joins TRBV10-2 to TRBJ2-4, with D perhaps matching TRBD2 (5 bases). The V end lost 6 bases, the J end lost 0 bases, and 12 bases lay between the germline ends. The CDR3 length is 15 residues. CDR1 and CDR2 (germline): WSHSY, SAAADI. In DNA form, the CDR3 reads TGCGCCAGCAGCCTCCTGGGAGTAGCCAAAAACATTCAGTACTTC. Its protein product is CASSLLGVAKNIQYF.

This chain links TRBV4-3 with TRBJ2-3; D could derive from TRBD1 or TRBD2 (6 bases each). Germline CDR1 is LGHNA and CDR2 is YSLEER. V shed 1 base and J shed 7 bases, with 15 bases lying between them. The CDR3 is 15 amino acids. CDR3 in DNA: TGCGCCAGCAGCCAAGTTAGCGGAGGACAGAATACGCAGTATTTT. It yields the protein CASSQVSGGQNTQYF.

This chain joins TRBV29-1 and TRBJ2-5; no reliable D call. The CDR3 is made up of 8 amino acids. V was pared by 6 bases and J by 9 bases, with 5 bases between. Germline values: CDR1 SQVTM, CDR2 ANQGSEA. The CDR3 coding sequence is TGCAGCGTCGGATCCCAGTACTTC. This translates into CSVGSQYF.

The chain employs TRBV7-8 and TRBJ1-1; unclear D gene. The ends were cut back, 1 base at V and 11 bases at J, with 14 bases in the middle. Germline-derived CDR1 and CDR2 are SGHVS and FQNEAQ. The CDR3 has 13 residues. The CDR3: CASSLVQASSAFF. CDR3 bases: TGTGCCAGCAGCTTAGTTCAAGCGAGCTCGGCTTTCTTT.

V gene TRBV29-1 combines with J gene TRBJ2-1; no clear D. V was shortened by 4 bases and J by 7 bases, with 11 bases between the two germline ends. The germline V gene encodes CDR1 SQVTM and CDR2 ANQGSEA. The CDR3 has 12 residues. The CDR3 bases are TGCAGCGTTGGTATATTAGGTAATGAGCAGTTCTTC. Its protein product is CSVGILGNEQFF.